These 20 T cell receptor beta chains came from one sample sequenced in a study of cytomegalovirus exposure and HLA in healthy donors. The PCR ran on 60 Vbeta and 13 Jbeta primers. Profiling relied on immunoSEQ multiplex PCR, and the TCRdb table lists in-frame clones only, not all of them. The data contain 90,000 to 130,000 clones, around three quarters of them singletons. The sample was PBMCs. The receptors originated from a woman between 18 and 29 years old in good health and CMV-seropositive.

V and J are TRBV9 and TRBJ1-4; 8 bases match TRBD1. The CDR3 has 12 residues. Germline V gene lookup returns CDR1 SGDLS and CDR2 YYNGEE. After removal of 3 bases from V and 10 bases from J, the junction contained 2 bases not matched to a gene. CDR3 DNA sequence: TGTGCCAGCAGCGCTGGACAGGGAAAACTGTTTTTT. This translates into CASSAGQGKLFF.

This chain links TRBV5-4 with TRBJ1-6; TRBD1 agrees at 8 bases. Germline V gene data show CDR1 as SGHNT and CDR2 as YYREEE (reference sequence). CDR3 length: 18 residues. Losses at the gene ends were 2 bases for V and 8 bases for J; bases not matched to a gene: 15. The CDR3 DNA is TGTGCCAGCAGCTTAGCCCTGGACGGCAGGGGGCTACATTCACCCCTCCACTTT. Amino acid sequence: CASSLALDGRGLHSPLHF.

The chain uses TRBV30 and TRBJ1-1, with unresolved D. Trimming left V 2 bases short and J 4 bases short, with 14 bases between. Germline V gives CDR1 GTSNPN, CDR2 SVGIG (reference sequence). The CDR3 covers 14 residues. CDR3: CAWSFSRGGTEAFF. CDR3 nucleotide sequence: TGTGCCTGGAGTTTTTCCCGGGGAGGCACTGAAGCTTTCTTT.

This chain connects TRBV6-6 to TRBJ2-7; 7 bases match TRBD2. V was clipped by 7 bases and J by 7 bases; unmatched bases: 7. Germline lookup yields CDR1 MNHNY and CDR2 SVGAGI (reference sequence). CDR3 length equals 12 residues. CDR3 coding DNA: TGTGCCAGCAAGGGAGGGCCAGGTGAGCAGTACTTC. This sequence encodes CASKGGPGEQYF.

The chain links TRBV11-2 to TRBJ1-3; TRBD1 might be the D (5 bases). V gave up 5 bases and J gave up 2 bases, with 19 bases separating them. This CDR3 has 17 amino acids. Germline V CDR1 and CDR2: SGHAT, FQNNGV. The CDR3 nucleotides are TGTGCCAGCAGCGTGCCGCTCGATTGGGGCCCTGGAAACACCATATATTTT. Translating it yields CASSVPLDWGPGNTIYF.

This chain joins TRBV28 and TRBJ1-2, with D tentatively TRBD1 (6 bases). Trimming removed 8 bases from V and 0 bases from J, with 16 bases in between. Germline loops: CDR1 MDHEN, CDR2 SYDVKM. The CDR3 spans 15 residues. CDR3 sequence (DNA): TGTGCCAGCCTCGGGGGGGGCCCTACTAACTATGGCTACACCTTC. Amino acid sequence: CASLGGGPTNYGYTF.

The chain uses TRBV5-1 and TRBJ2-5; TRBD1 matches 8 bases. The germline V gene has CDR1 SGHRS and CDR2 YFSETQ. The ends lost 4 bases at V and 5 bases at J; junction bases unmatched: 7. This CDR3 spans 14 amino acids. CDR3: CASSRTGKEETQYF. CDR3 bases: TGCGCCAGCAGCCGGACAGGGAAGGAGGAGACCCAGTACTTC.

The J gene is TRBJ2-2, the V gene TRBV5-6; D is perhaps TRBD2 (7 bases). Germline assignment: CDR1 SGHDT and CDR2 YYEEEE. The CDR3 is 15 amino acids. Trimming took 1 base from V and 6 from J, leaving 13 bases between them. CDR3 sequence: CASSLRGRGSGELFF. CDR3 nucleotide sequence: TGTGCCAGCAGCTTGCGAGGGAGGGGGTCCGGGGAGCTGTTTTTT.

The V and J genes are TRBV7-9 and TRBJ1-2, with TRBD1 matching 9 bases. CDR3 size: 16 residues. Germline values: CDR1 SEHNR, CDR2 FQNEAQ (reference sequence). V dropped 2 bases and J dropped 4; count of bases not matched to a gene: 8. This CDR3 reads CASSLTGGTPPYGYTF. The CDR3 DNA is TGTGCCAGCAGCTTAACAGGGGGCACACCACCCTATGGCTACACCTTC.

V gene TRBV7-3 combines with J gene TRBJ2-2, with TRBD1 identical over 9 bases. CDR1 and CDR2 from the germline V gene are SGHTA and FQGTGA. V shed 4 bases, J shed 6 bases, and the junction held 9 bases outside the gene matches. The CDR3 spans 16 residues. DNA of the CDR3: TGTGCCAGCAGCTCTGCCGGGACAGGGTCGCCCGGGGAGCTGTTTTTT. Its translation: CASSSAGTGSPGELFF.

The gene calls are TRBV6-1 and TRBJ2-7; 8 bases map to TRBD1. Germline V lookup: CDR1 MNHNS, CDR2 SASEGT. Unmatched junction bases numbered 11, after V lost 11 bases and J lost 2 bases. This CDR3 contains 14 residues. CDR3 sequence: CALKPGQVTYEQYF. CDR3 coding DNA: TGTGCCTTGAAGCCGGGACAGGTGACCTACGAGCAGTACTTC.

The chain couples TRBV6-1 to TRBJ1-5; TRBD1 matches at 8 bases. Losses at the gene ends were 4 bases for V and 6 bases for J; bases not matched to a gene: 5. The CDR3 runs to 14 residues. The germline V gene encodes CDR1 MNHNS and CDR2 SASEGT. The CDR3 loop is CASSAGQGLQPQHF. CDR3 in DNA: TGTGCCAGCAGTGCAGGACAGGGTCTTCAGCCCCAGCATTTT.

This chain joins TRBV28 and TRBJ1-2, with D hard to call. The CDR3 runs 12 residues. From germline, CDR1 is MDHEN and CDR2 SYDVKM. The V end was cut by 5 bases, the J end by 0 bases, with 4 bases between. CDR3 nucleotide sequence: TGTGCCAGCAGTCCGGCTAACTATGGCTACACCTTC. Translated, it gives CASSPANYGYTF.

This clone was seen just once. J is TRBJ2-1 and V is TRBV14, with unresolved D. The germline V gene encodes CDR1 SGHDN and CDR2 FVKESK. The V gene lost 0 bases and the J gene lost 10 bases, with 7 bases spanning the gap. This CDR3 contains 12 residues. The CDR3 sequence is CASSQDWREQFF. CDR3 coding DNA: TGTGCCAGCAGCCAAGATTGGCGGGAGCAGTTCTTC.

The chain carries TRBV6-6 and TRBJ2-7; TRBD1 matches 9 bases. J gave up 3 bases and V 9 bases, and 9 bases lay outside the gene matches. The CDR3 extends over 14 amino acids. Germline values: CDR1 MNHNY, CDR2 SVGAGI (reference sequence). The CDR3 protein is CASSTGTGLYEQYF. DNA of the CDR3: TGTGCCAGTTCTACCGGGACAGGGCTCTACGAGCAGTACTTC.

The chain links TRBV6-1 to TRBJ2-7; TRBD2 agrees at 7 bases. J was trimmed by 5 bases and V by 1 base; bases with no gene match: 5. Germline loops: CDR1 MNHNS, CDR2 SASEGT. The CDR3 has 14 residues. CDR3 in amino acids: CASSEGAGFNEQYF. The CDR3 coding sequence is TGTGCCAGCAGTGAAGGAGCGGGATTCAACGAGCAGTACTTC.

The chain links TRBV7-8 to TRBJ1-1, with D perhaps matching TRBD1 (6 bases). There are 15 residues in the CDR3. Deletions cut 5 bases from V and 8 bases from J, with 21 bases between. The germline CDR1 and CDR2 sequences are SGHVS and FQNEAQ. CDR3 nucleotide sequence: TGTGCCAGCAGCGCCCGACAGGACCTAAGGATGGAAGCTTTCTTT. Residues: CASSARQDLRMEAFF.

This clone was detected only a few times. The genes are TRBV5-1 and TRBJ1-4; TRBD1 aligns across 7 bases. The V and J ends lost 0 bases and 7 bases, in that order; junction bases with no gene match: 3. This CDR3 contains 14 residues. Germline-derived CDR1 and CDR2 are SGHRS and YFSETQ. The CDR3: CASSLDRGGEKLFF. In nucleotides, the CDR3 is TGCGCCAGCAGCTTGGACAGGGGAGGTGAAAAACTGTTTTTT. Full variable domain (remainder filled in from reference TRBV5-1 and TRBJ1-4): KAGVTQTPRYLIKTRGQQVTLSCSPISGHRSVSWYQQTPGQGLQFLFEYFSETQRNKGNFPGRFSGRQFSNSRSEMNVSTLELGDSALYLCASSLDRGGEKLFFGSGTQLSVL.

The chain joins TRBV19 to TRBJ1-4; D unresolved. The CDR3 consists of 15 residues. Germline V CDR1 and CDR2: LNHDA, SQIVND (reference sequence). V dropped 1 base and J dropped 7 bases, with 13 bases sitting between them. The CDR3 protein is CASSIAPGTGEKLFF. The CDR3 DNA reads TGTGCCAGTAGTATAGCCCCGGGAACGGGTGAAAAACTGTTTTTT.

The CDR3 DNA sequence: TGTGCCAGCAAGCGCACGCGGGGTTTAACCTACGAGCAGTACTTC. Its protein product is CASKRTRGLTYEQYF. The V and J genes are TRBV6-6 and TRBJ2-7; tentative D call: TRBD2 (6 bases). CDR1 and CDR2 from the germline V gene are MNHNY and SVGAGI (reference sequence). This CDR3 has 15 residues. The V gene lost 7 bases and the J gene lost 2 bases, with 18 bases spanning the gap.